Below are 22 T cell receptor beta chains sequenced from a single sample in a study of T cell repertoires in cytomegalovirus infection. Using its own MiXCR run on the reads, TCRdb lists one record per CDR3 protein. The table has some 99,000 distinct CDR3 sequences, around 29% seen once. For these TCRs, the target antigens are not known. Here the sequenced sample was CD8+ T cells from cultured PBMCs, taken from culture after CMV antigen stimulation. These receptors came from a human donor in good health (CMV status not recorded). Some clones in this sample may be carry-over from other donors' samples.

This chain connects TRBV11-2 to TRBJ2-7, with 11 bases aligning to TRBD2. The germline gives CDR1 SGHAT, CDR2 FQNNGV. CDR3 length: 15 amino acids. Trimming took 6 bases from V and 3 from J; bases not matched to a gene: 7. The CDR3 sequence is CASSFTSGGHYEQYF. CDR3 nucleotide sequence: TGTGCCAGCAGTTTCACTAGCGGGGGCCACTACGAGCAGTACTTC.

The rearrangement joins TRBV11-2 to TRBJ2-7; D unclear. The V end lost 5 bases, the J end lost 7 bases, and 15 bases lay between the germline ends. The CDR3 contains 13 residues. CDR1 and CDR2 from the germline V gene are SGHAT and FQNNGV. CDR3 loop: CASSPRLAREQYF. The CDR3 region has the DNA TGTGCCAGCAGCCCCCGCTTAGCCCGGGAGCAGTACTTC.

The chain uses TRBV4-1 and TRBJ1-2, with a possible D match to TRBD1 (6 bases). The CDR3 consists of 17 residues. V shed 4 bases and J shed 2 bases, with 20 bases lying between them. CDR1 is MGHRA and CDR2 is YSYEKL in the germline V gene. The DNA for the CDR3 is TGCGCCAGCAGCCTCTACCGTTTGCAGGGGTCGAACTATGGCTACACCTTC. Protein sequence: CASSLYRLQGSNYGYTF.

V is TRBV4-1 and J is TRBJ1-1; TRBD1 matches 7 bases. Looked up from germline, CDR1 is MGHRA and CDR2 is YSYEKL. The CDR3 extends over 16 amino acids. V lost 3 bases and J lost 0; bases outside the gene matches: 7. The CDR3: CASSHGQALMNTEAFF. CDR3 coding DNA: TGCGCCAGCAGCCACGGACAGGCCCTTATGAACACTGAAGCTTTCTTT.

V and J are TRBV27 and TRBJ2-7; D is uncertain. Germline V gene data show CDR1 as MNHEY and CDR2 as SMNVEV (reference sequence). This CDR3 has 13 residues. V was shortened by 8 bases and J by 0 bases, with 11 bases between the two germline ends. The CDR3 sequence is CASRRGSSYEQYF. The CDR3 DNA follows: TGTGCCAGCCGTCGAGGAAGCTCCTACGAGCAGTACTTC.

The table lists this clonotype with a few counts. The chain joins TRBV5-6 to TRBJ2-7, with TRBD1 identical over 7 bases. The CDR3 consists of 13 residues. CDR1 is SGHDT and CDR2 is YYEEEE in the germline V gene. Trimming took 2 bases from V and 3 from J; bases not matched to a gene: 2. This chain's CDR3 is CASSLSGGYEQYF. The CDR3 DNA reads TGTGCCAGCAGCTTATCAGGGGGCTACGAGCAGTACTTC.

This rearrangement joins TRBV6-1 to TRBJ1-5; 10 nucleotides line up with TRBD1. Germline assignment: CDR1 MNHNS and CDR2 SASEGT. The length of the CDR3 is 17 residues. The V gene end was trimmed by 1 base and the J gene end by 5 bases; junction bases not matched to a gene: 8. In DNA form, the CDR3 reads TGTGCCAGCAGTGAAGATGGCCCCGGGACAGGGGATCAGCCCCAGCATTTT. Encoded protein: CASSEDGPGTGDQPQHF.

The genes are TRBV4-2 and TRBJ2-4; D possibly uses TRBD1 or TRBD2 (5 bases each). Germline values: CDR1 LGHNA, CDR2 YNFKEQ. Between the trimmed V and J ends, which lost 3 bases and 10 bases, there was a span of 13 bases. CDR3 length: 13 residues. The CDR3 spells CASSHRDDGIQYF. As DNA, the CDR3 is TGTGCCAGCAGCCATAGGGACGACGGGATTCAGTACTTC.

The CDR3 region has the DNA TGTGCCAGCAGCCACCCCCCGACAGAACCGTCAACTTACAATGAGCAGTTCTTC. Its protein is CASSHPPTEPSTYNEQFF. The chain carries TRBV7-6 and TRBJ2-1, with D tentatively TRBD1 (5 bases). V dropped 5 bases and J dropped 4 bases, with 24 bases sitting between them. Germline CDR1 is SGHVS and CDR2 is FNYEAQ. The CDR3 extends over 18 amino acids.

This clonotype was found many times. The chain recombines TRBV7-2 with TRBJ1-2; unclear D gene. Germline CDR1 is SGHTA and CDR2 is FQGNSA. V was clipped by 5 bases and J by 6 bases, with 16 bases between them. The CDR3 consists of 14 residues. The CDR3 DNA sequence: TGTGCCAGCAGCGTTTCACGGGAGTATGATGGCTACACCTTC. Amino acids: CASSVSREYDGYTF.

This clonotype was seen more than once but under ten times. The chain couples TRBV12-3 or TRBV12-4 to TRBJ2-3; D not certain. V lost 7 bases to trimming and J lost 2 bases, with 13 bases between them. The CDR3 consists of 14 residues. The CDR3 is CASTPETNTDTQYF. DNA for the CDR3: TGTGCCAGCACCCCAGAGACCAACACAGATACGCAGTATTTT.

Notes on this clonotype: The junction and the germline gene differ at one end; a read error may be behind it. The V call is TRBV15, the J call TRBJ1-5; D is perhaps TRBD1 (5 bases). Germline CDR1 is LNHNV and CDR2 is YYDKDF (reference sequence). This CDR3 region has 15 residues. The CDR3 protein is CATGRDRQGVQPQHF. CDR3 coding DNA: TGTGCCACCGGCAGAGATAGGCAGGGAGTGCAGCCCCAGCATTTT.

This clonotype appeared a few times. This chain connects TRBV5-1 to TRBJ1-4; D gene uncertain. V lost 0 bases, J lost 0 bases, and 6 bases lay in between. CDR3 length: 15 residues. Per the germline V gene, CDR1 is SGHRS and CDR2 is YFSETQ. CDR3 residues: CASSLDLSTNEKLFF. The CDR3 coding sequence is TGCGCCAGCAGCTTGGACCTGTCAACTAATGAAAAACTGTTTTTT.

Only a few counts were recorded for this clonotype. This chain connects TRBV7-6 to TRBJ1-4; D is possibly TRBD1 (5 bases). The V and J ends lost 5 bases and 12 bases respectively, with 16 bases between them. In germline, CDR1 is SGHVS, CDR2 FNYEAQ. The CDR3 has 13 amino acids. CDR3 in amino acids: CASSPSDKEELFF. In DNA form, the CDR3 reads TGTGCCAGCAGCCCCTCGGACAAGGAGGAACTGTTTTTT.

The CDR3 DNA sequence: TGCAGCGTCGTAGTAGAGGGGGGTGAGACCCAGTACTTC. As protein: CSVVVEGGETQYF. The V call is TRBV29-1, the J call TRBJ2-5, with D perhaps TRBD1 or TRBD2 (6 bases each). In germline, CDR1 is SQVTM, CDR2 ANQGSEA. The CDR3 has 13 residues. Trimming left V 6 bases short and J 5 bases short, with 16 bases between.

This clonotype was found a few times. The chain carries TRBV19 and TRBJ1-5; no firm D call. Trimming cost V 2 bases and J 0 bases, with 8 bases left between them. Germline V lookup: CDR1 LNHDA, CDR2 SQIVND (reference sequence). This CDR3 contains 15 residues. The CDR3 bases are TGTGCCAGTAGTATACGAGGGATTAGCAATCAGCCCCAGCATTTT. Amino acid sequence: CASSIRGISNQPQHF.

The V and J genes are TRBV12-3 or TRBV12-4 and TRBJ1-5; D perhaps matches TRBD1 (5 bases). The CDR3 spans 13 residues. Trimming pared 3 bases from V and 7 bases from J, leaving 10 bases between. The CDR3 region has the DNA TGTGCCAGCAGTTTCTTAGGGACCCAGCCCCAGCATTTT. Translating gives CASSFLGTQPQHF.

This clonotype was recorded a few times. This chain links TRBV14 with TRBJ1-1; D remains unclear. Trimming stripped 0 bases from V and 5 bases from J, with 13 bases between. In germline, CDR1 is SGHDN, CDR2 FVKESK. This CDR3 spans 15 amino acids. The CDR3 bases are TGTGCCAGCAGCCAAGATGCGGATTTCCGAACTGAAGCTTTCTTT. Protein sequence: CASSQDADFRTEAFF.

This clonotype was detected many times. The chain carries TRBV28 and TRBJ2-7, with a tentative D call TRBD2 (5 bases). Per the germline V gene, CDR1 is MDHEN and CDR2 is SYDVKM. The CDR3 covers 12 residues. Between the trimmed V and J ends, which lost 4 bases and 6 bases, there was a span of 10 bases. CDR3 sequence reads: CASSSGLSEQYF. The CDR3 bases are TGTGCCAGCAGTTCAGGACTCAGCGAGCAGTACTTC.

V and J are TRBV28 and TRBJ2-2; D is unclear. The V gene's germline CDR1 is MDHEN and CDR2 SYDVKM. CDR3 length: 16 residues. Trimming left V 5 bases short and J 1 base short, with 14 bases between. CDR3 in DNA: TGTGCCAGCAGTCCCCTCGGGCACATGAACACCGGGGAGCTGTTTTTT. Translated, it gives CASSPLGHMNTGELFF.

This chain joins TRBV28 and TRBJ1-5, with 9 bases identical to TRBD1. After removal of 5 bases from V and 3 bases from J, the junction contained 5 bases not matched to a gene. CDR3 size: 15 residues. CDR1 MDHEN and CDR2 SYDVKM come from the germline V gene. Here the CDR3 reads CASSVGTGFNQPQHF. The CDR3 bases are TGTGCCAGCAGTGTCGGGACAGGGTTCAATCAGCCCCAGCATTTT.

This chain uses TRBV19 with TRBJ2-1; TRBD2 aligns across 7 bases. CDR1 and CDR2 (germline): LNHDA, SQIVND (reference sequence). V lost 8 bases and J lost 1; bases outside the gene matches: 8. This CDR3 contains 15 residues. CDR3 region: CASRRGGVSYNEQFF. DNA for the CDR3: TGTGCCAGTCGACGTGGGGGGGTATCCTACAATGAGCAGTTCTTC.